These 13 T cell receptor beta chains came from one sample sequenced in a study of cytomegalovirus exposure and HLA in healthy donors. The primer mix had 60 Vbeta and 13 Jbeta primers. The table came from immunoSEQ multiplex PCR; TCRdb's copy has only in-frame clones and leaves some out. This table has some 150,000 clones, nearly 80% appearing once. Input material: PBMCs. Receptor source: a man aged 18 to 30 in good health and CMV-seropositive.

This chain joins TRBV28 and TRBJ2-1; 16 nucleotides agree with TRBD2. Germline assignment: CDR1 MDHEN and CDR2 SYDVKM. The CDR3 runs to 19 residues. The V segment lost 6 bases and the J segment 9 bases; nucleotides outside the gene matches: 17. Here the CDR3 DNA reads TGTGCCAGCAGCCTGGGACTAGCGGGGGGGCCCCCCAGATACTCTGAGCAGTTCTTC. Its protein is CASSLGLAGGPPRYSEQFF.

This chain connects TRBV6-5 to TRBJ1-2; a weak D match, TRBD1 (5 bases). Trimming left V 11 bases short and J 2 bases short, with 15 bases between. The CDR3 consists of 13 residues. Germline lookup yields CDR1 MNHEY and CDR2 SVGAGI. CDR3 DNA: TGTGCCCAAATTACAGGTCAGAACTATGGCTACACCTTC. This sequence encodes CAQITGQNYGYTF.

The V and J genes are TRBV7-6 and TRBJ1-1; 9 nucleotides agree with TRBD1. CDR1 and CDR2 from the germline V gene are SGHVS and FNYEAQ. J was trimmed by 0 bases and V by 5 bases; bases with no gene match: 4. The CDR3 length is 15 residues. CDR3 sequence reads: CASSIRTGVNTEAFF. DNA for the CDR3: TGTGCCAGCAGCATCAGGACAGGGGTGAACACTGAAGCTTTCTTT.

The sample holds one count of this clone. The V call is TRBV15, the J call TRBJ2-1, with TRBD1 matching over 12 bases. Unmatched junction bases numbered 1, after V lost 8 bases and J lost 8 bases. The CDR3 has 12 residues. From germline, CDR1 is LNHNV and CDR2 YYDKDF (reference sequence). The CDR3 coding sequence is TGTGCCACCGGGACAGGGGGCTATGAGCAGTTCTTC. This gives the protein CATGTGGYEQFF.

The CDR3: CASTSGGADQETQYF. Here the CDR3 DNA reads TGTGCCAGCACCTCCGGGGGGGCGGACCAAGAGACCCAGTACTTC. V usage is TRBV6-1 and J usage is TRBJ2-5, with 8 bases fitting TRBD2. The V gene's germline CDR1 is MNHNS and CDR2 SASEGT. Trimming took 7 bases from V and 0 from J; bases not matched to a gene: 7. This CDR3 comprises 15 residues.

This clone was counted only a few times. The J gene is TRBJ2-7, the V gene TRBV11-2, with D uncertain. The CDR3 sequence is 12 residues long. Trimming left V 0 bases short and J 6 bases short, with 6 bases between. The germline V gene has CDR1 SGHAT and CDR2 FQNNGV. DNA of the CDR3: TGTGCCAGCAGCTTAGATCTAGGCGAGCAGTACTTC. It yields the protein CASSLDLGEQYF.

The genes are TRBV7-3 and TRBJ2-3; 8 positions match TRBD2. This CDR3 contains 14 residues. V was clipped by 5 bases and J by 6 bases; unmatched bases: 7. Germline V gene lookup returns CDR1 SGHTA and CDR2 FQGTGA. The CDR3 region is CASSPRTSSDTQYF. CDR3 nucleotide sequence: TGTGCCAGCAGCCCCCGGACTAGCTCTGATACGCAGTATTTT.

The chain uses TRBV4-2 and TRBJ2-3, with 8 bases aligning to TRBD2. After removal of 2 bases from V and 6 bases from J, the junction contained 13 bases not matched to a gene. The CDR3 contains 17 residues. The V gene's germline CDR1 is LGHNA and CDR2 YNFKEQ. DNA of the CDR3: TGTGCCAGCAGCCAACACTCAGGACTAGCCCAGGGGGATACGCAGTATTTT. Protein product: CASSQHSGLAQGDTQYF.

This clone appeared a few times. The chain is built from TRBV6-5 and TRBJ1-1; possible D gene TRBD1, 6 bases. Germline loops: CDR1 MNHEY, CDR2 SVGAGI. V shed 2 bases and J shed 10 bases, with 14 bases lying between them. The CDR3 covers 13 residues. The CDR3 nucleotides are TGTGCCAGCAGTTACCAAGCATGGGGGCTAGCTTTCTTT. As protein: CASSYQAWGLAFF.

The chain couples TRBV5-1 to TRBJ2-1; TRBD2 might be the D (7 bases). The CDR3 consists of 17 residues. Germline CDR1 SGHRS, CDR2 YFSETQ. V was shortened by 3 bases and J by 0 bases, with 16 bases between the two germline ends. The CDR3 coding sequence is TGCGCCAGCAGCTCCGAACGGGGGGCCGGCTCCTACAATGAGCAGTTCTTC. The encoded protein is CASSSERGAGSYNEQFF.

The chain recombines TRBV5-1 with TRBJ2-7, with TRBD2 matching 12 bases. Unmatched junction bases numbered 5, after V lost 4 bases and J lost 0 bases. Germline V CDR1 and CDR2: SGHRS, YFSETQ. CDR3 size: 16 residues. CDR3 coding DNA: TGCGCCAGCAGCGAAAGGACTAGCGGGATCTCCTACGAGCAGTACTTC. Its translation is CASSERTSGISYEQYF.

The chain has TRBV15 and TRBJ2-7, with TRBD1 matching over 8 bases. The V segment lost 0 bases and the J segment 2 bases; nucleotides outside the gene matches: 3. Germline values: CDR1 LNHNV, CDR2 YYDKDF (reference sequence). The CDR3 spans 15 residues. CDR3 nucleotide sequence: TGTGCCACCAGCAGAGATACACAGGGGGCCTACGAGCAGTACTTC. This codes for CATSRDTQGAYEQYF.

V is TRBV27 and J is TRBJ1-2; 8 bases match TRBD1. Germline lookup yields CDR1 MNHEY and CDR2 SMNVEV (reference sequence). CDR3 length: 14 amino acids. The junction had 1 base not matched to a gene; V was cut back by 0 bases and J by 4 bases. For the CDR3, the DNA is TGTGCCAGCAGTTTATCGACAGGGGTCTATGGCTACACCTTC. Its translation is CASSLSTGVYGYTF.